The 4 T cell receptor beta chains below were found in one sample sequenced in a study of TIL therapy for anti-PD-1-resistant metastatic lung cancer. This was the immunoSEQ v3 assay. Produced via immunoSEQ multiplex PCR; TCRdb's table is partial and in-frame only. The sample yields 50,000 or so clones, around three quarters seen once. Documented time point: pre-treatment sample, taken before nivolumab and TIL therapy. The specimen comprised blood, sampled at baseline. These receptors came from a woman aged 30 to 85 with non-small cell lung cancer.

V and J are TRBV28 and TRBJ2-2; maybe TRBD1 (5 bases). The germline V gene encodes CDR1 MDHEN and CDR2 SYDVKM. V shed 1 base and J shed 6 bases, with 12 bases lying between them. The CDR3 length is 15 residues. CDR3 in DNA: TGTGCCAGCAGTTTATTGATTAAAGGGGCCGGGGAGCTGTTTTTT. Encoded protein: CASSLLIKGAGELFF.

The V and J genes are TRBV6-5 and TRBJ1-1; possibly TRBD1 for D (6 bases). The ends were cut back, 4 bases at V and 11 bases at J, with 17 bases in the middle. The length of the CDR3 is 13 residues. Germline V CDR1 and CDR2: MNHEY, SVGAGI. The CDR3 region is CASSSISQGIAFF. The CDR3 DNA reads as TGTGCCAGCAGTTCCATATCACAGGGTATCGCTTTCTTT.

The genes are TRBV19 and TRBJ2-2; 12 bases align to TRBD2. Trimming removed 5 bases from V and 6 bases from J; junction bases left unmatched: 7. CDR1 LNHDA and CDR2 SQIVND come from the germline V gene (reference sequence). The CDR3 loop spans 16 amino acids. CDR3: CASSRLAGGPPGELFF. DNA of the CDR3: TGTGCCAGTAGTCGGCTAGCGGGGGGGCCTCCCGGGGAGCTGTTTTTT.

The chain recombines TRBV6-6 with TRBJ1-5; 10 nucleotides line up with TRBD1. The CDR3 contains 14 residues. Germline V gives CDR1 MNHNY, CDR2 SVGAGI (reference sequence). V lost 4 bases to trimming and J lost 7 bases; unmatched junction nucleotides: 4. Here the CDR3 DNA reads TGTGCCAGCAGTTGGGGGACAGGGGACCAGCCCCAGCATTTT. The encoded protein is CASSWGTGDQPQHF.